What follows describes a single TCR beta chain. Its cognate antigen is unknown. The PCR contained 60 Vbeta and 13 Jbeta primers. Measured with immunoSEQ multiplex PCR; TCRdb has only the in-frame clones, and not every one. The repertoire includes some 110,000 clones, around 76% of them detected once, and about 16% sits in the top ten. The data originate from a study of cytomegalovirus exposure and HLA in healthy donors. Across the whole study: There were 350 to 400 genotyped donors. Of these, about 86% fell in the genetic ancestry cluster associated with self-reported Caucasian donors. Study-level results: By a later analysis, the bulk of CMV-associated TCR beta chains appeared HLA-restricted. A later analysis showed HLA-associated TCR beta chains outstripping equally common others in clonal expansion.

The CDR3 is 16 residues long. Germline V CDR1 and CDR2: SGHVS, FNYEAQ. The trim removed 0 bases at V and 6 bases at J, leaving 8 bases unmatched. This sequence originates from a man aged 50-60 years in good health and CMV-seropositive. The sample consisted of PBMCs. The chain joins TRBV7-6 to TRBJ2-1, with TRBD2 matching 7 bases. The CDR3 here is CASSLASGLTVNEQFF. The DNA of the CDR3 is TGTGCCAGCAGCTTAGCTAGCGGGTTGACGGTCAATGAGCAGTTCTTC.